The next 2 T cell receptor beta chains were all read from a single sample in a study of blood T cell repertoires in COVID-19. The table came from immunoSEQ multiplex PCR; TCRdb's copy has only in-frame clones and leaves some out. In the table there are some 150,000 clones, around 83% of which are singletons. The material sequenced was PBMCs or T cells enriched from blood (not recorded which). These receptors came from a woman aged 50 to 60 in a cohort exposed to, infected with or recovered from COVID-19 (not recorded which).

This chain joins TRBV3-1 (or the pseudogene TRBV3-2) and TRBJ1-2; the match to TRBD1 covers 9 bases. The CDR3 runs to 13 residues. Germline CDR1 reads LGHDT; CDR2 reads YNNKEL (reference sequence). The ends lost 4 bases at V and 8 bases at J; junction bases unmatched: 5. The CDR3 loop is CASSPGTGTGYTF. The CDR3 DNA follows: TGTGCCAGCAGCCCCGGGACAGGGACCGGCTACACCTTC.

In DNA form, the CDR3 reads TGCGCCAGCTGTAAGTCGTCCCAGGGCGGCACTGAAGCTTTCTTT. Translating it yields CASCKSSQGGTEAFF. The rearrangement uses TRBV5-1 and TRBJ1-1, with TRBD1 as a possible D gene (5 bases). CDR1 is SGHRS, CDR2 YFSETQ, per germline. Trimming left V 7 bases short and J 4 bases short, with 20 bases between. CDR3 length: 15 amino acids.